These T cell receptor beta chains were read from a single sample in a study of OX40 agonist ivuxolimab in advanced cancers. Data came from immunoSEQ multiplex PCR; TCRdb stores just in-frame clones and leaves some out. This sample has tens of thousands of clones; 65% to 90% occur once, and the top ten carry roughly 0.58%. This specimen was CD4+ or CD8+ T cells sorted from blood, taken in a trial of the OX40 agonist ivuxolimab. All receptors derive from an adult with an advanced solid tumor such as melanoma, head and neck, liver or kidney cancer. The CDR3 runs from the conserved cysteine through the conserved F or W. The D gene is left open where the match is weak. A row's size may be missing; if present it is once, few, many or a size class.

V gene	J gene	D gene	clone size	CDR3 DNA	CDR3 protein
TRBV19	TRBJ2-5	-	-	TGTGCCAGTAGTATACCCCGGCAGCGTGAGACCCAGTACTTC	CASSIPRQRETQYF
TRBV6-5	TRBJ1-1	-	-	TGTGCCAGCAGCCCCCGACGAGGATTTGAAGCTTTCTTT	CASSPRRGFEAFF
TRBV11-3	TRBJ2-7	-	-	TGTGCCAGCAGCTTCAGGGACGGAACCTCCTACGAGCAGTACTTC	CASSFRDGTSYEQYF
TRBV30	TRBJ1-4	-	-	TGTGCCTGGAGTGTACATTTAAGAGGGACTAATGAAAAACTGTTTTTT	CAWSVHLRGTNEKLFF
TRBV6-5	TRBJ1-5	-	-	TGTGCCAGCAGTTACTCAAGAGGGGATAGCAATCAGCCCCAGCATTTT	CASSYSRGDSNQPQHF
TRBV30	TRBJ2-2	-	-	TGTGCCTGCTACCTTGGGGACTCGCCGAACACCGGGGGGCTGTTTTTT	CACYLGDSPNTGGLFF
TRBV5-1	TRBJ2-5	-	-	TGCGCCAGCAGCGATGGGGGAAGGGCCGACCAAGAGACCCAGTACTTC	CASSDGGRADQETQYF
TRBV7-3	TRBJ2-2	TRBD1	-	TGTGCCAGCAGCCCAAGCCCAGGGGGCTACACCGGGGAGCTGTTTTTT	CASSPSPGGYTGELFF
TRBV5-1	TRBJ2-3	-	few	TGCGCCAGCAGGCAAAATCCTCAGGGTTCGGCGGATACGCAGTATTTT	CASRQNPQGSADTQYF
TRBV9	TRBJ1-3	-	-	TGTGCCAGCAGCGTAGATCGACACTACGCAAACACCATATATTTT	CASSVDRHYANTIYF
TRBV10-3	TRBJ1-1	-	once	TGTGCCATCAGTGAGGGGACGGCACCGTTCGTCACCGCTTTCTTT	CAISEGTAPFVTAFF
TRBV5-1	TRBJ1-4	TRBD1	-	TGCGCCAGCAGCTCCTCCGGACAGGGGAAGAATGAAAAACTGTTTTTT	CASSSSGQGKNEKLFF
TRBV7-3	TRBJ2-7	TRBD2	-	TGTGCCAGCAGCCCATCGGGAGGGAGCTCCTACGAGCAGTACTTC	CASSPSGGSSYEQYF
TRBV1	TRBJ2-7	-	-	TGCACCAGCAGCACCCGGGACAGGGTCACCCTCGACTACGAGCAGTACTTC	CTSSTRDRVTLDYEQYF
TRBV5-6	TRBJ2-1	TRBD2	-	TGTGCCAGCAGCTTGGGAGCGGGGGGGCCTGATGAGCAGTTCTTC	CASSLGAGGPDEQFF
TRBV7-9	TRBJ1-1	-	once	TGTGCCAGCAGTCCGGAGGTATATGAAGCTTTCTTT	CASSPEVYEAFF
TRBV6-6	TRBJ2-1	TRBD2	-	TGTGCCAGCAGTTCTACCGGGACTAGGGGCAATGAGCAGTTCTTC	CASSSTGTRGNEQFF
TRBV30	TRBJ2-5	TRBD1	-	TGTGCCTTAGACAGGGGTGGGAGAGAGACCCAGTACTTC	CALDRGGRETQYF
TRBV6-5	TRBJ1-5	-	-	TGTGCCAGCAGGTCTTATAGCAATCAGCCCCAGCATTTT	CASRSYSNQPQHF
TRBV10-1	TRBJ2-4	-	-	TGCGCCAGCAGTGACGGAGAGGCCAAAAACATTCAGTACTTC	CASSDGEAKNIQYF
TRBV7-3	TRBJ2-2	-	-	TGTGCCAGCAGCTCCAGGGGGGCCACCGGGGAGCTGTTTTTT	CASSSRGATGELFF
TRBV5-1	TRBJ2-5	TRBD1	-	TGCGCCAGCAGCCTCCGGGACAGGGGGCGAGAGACCCAGTACTTC	CASSLRDRGRETQYF
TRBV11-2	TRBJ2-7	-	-	TGTGCCAGCGGACCGGAGCCTCCCTACGAGCAGTACTTC	CASGPEPPYEQYF
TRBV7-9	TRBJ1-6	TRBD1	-	TGTGCCAGCAGCTTAGGCGGGGACAGGTATTCACCCCTCCACTTT	CASSLGGDRYSPLHF
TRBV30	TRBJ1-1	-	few	TGTGCCTGGAGTGTAGGTGGATTGAGCACTGAAGCTTTCTTT	CAWSVGGLSTEAFF
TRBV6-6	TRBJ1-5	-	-	TGTGCCAGCAGCCGAGGACAGCAGCCCTATCAGCCCCAGCATTTT	CASSRGQQPYQPQHF
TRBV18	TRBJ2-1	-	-	TGTGCCAGCTCATCCCGGGTTCACTCCTACAATGAGCAGTTCTTC	CASSSRVHSYNEQFF
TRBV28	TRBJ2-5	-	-	TGTGCCAGCAGCCCCCTCCTGGGCCAAGAGACCCAGTACTTC	CASSPLLGQETQYF
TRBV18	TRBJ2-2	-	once	TGTGCCAGCTCACCATATCTCGGGGAGCTGTTTTTT	CASSPYLGELFF
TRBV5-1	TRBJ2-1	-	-	TGCGCCAGCAGCTTGGCAGGGAGCTCCTACAATGAGCAGTTCTTC	CASSLAGSSYNEQFF
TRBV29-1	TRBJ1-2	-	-	TGCAGCGTTGAAGCGACGGCCGGGGAGAGACCAGATGGCTACACCTTC	CSVEATAGERPDGYTF
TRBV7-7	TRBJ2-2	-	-	TGTGCTAGCAGCTTAGGTTTCAACACCGGGGAGCTGTTTTTT	CASSLGFNTGELFF
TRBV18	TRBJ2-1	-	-	TGTGCCAGCTCACCGAGGGGGCGGGATTCGGATGAGCAGTTCTTC	CASSPRGRDSDEQFF
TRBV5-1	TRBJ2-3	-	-	TGCGCCAGCATCCGCGACAGCAACACAGATACGCAGTATTTT	CASIRDSNTDTQYF
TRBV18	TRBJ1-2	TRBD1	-	TGTGCCAGCGCCTATACAGGGGGGGCATATGGCTACACCTTC	CASAYTGGAYGYTF
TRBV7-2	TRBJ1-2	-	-	TGTGCCAGCCTCATTCGAACTGGCTACACCTTC	CASLIRTGYTF
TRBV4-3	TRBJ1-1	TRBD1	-	TGCGCCAGCAGCCAGACAGGGGTCACTGAAGCTTTCTTT	CASSQTGVTEAFF
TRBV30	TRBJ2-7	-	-	TGTGCCTGGAGTGTTACTTTCAGCTCCTACGAGCAGTACTTC	CAWSVTFSSYEQYF
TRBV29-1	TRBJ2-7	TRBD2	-	TGCAGCGTTGAACATCGGACTAGCGGGAGCGGCGAGCAGTACTTC	CSVEHRTSGSGEQYF
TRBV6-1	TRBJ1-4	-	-	TGTGCCAGCAGCACAGGGTTTACTAATGAAAAACTGTTTTTT	CASSTGFTNEKLFF
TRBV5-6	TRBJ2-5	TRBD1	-	TGTGCCAGCAGCTCTTCCGGGACAGGGGTCCAAGAGACCCAGTACTTC	CASSSSGTGVQETQYF